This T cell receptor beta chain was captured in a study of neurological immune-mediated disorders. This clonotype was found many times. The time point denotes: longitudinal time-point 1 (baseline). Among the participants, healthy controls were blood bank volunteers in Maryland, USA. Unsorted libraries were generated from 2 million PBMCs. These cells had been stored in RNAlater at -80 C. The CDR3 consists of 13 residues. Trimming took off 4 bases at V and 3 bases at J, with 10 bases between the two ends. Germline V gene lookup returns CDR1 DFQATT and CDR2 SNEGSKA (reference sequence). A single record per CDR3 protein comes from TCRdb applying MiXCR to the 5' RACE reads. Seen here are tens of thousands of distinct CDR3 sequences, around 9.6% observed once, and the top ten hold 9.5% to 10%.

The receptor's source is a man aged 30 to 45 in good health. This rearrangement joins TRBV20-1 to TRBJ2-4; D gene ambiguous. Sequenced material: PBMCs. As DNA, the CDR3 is TGCAGTGCTACTCCTCCGGGCAAAAACATTCAGTACTTC. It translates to CSATPPGKNIQYF.